The T cell receptor (beta chain) described here comes from a study of blood T cell repertoires in COVID-19. Overall study: The origin of the acute and convalescent COVID-19 samples was the United States, Italy and Spain. Nucleic acid was either cDNA or gDNA, and it came from T cells, B-cell-depleted T cells, or PBMCs.

Using immunoSEQ multiplex PCR, the repertoire was profiled, and TCRdb retains in-frame clones only, with some absent. The sample yields tens of thousands of clones, more than 75% seen once. The CDR3 is made up of 19 amino acids. Looked up from germline, CDR1 is SEHNR and CDR2 is FQNEAQ (reference sequence). The J segment lost 1 base and the V segment lost 4 bases, leaving 15 bases of the junction unmatched. This chain joins TRBV7-9 and TRBJ2-3; TRBD2 aligns across 9 bases. The specimen was peripheral blood. This clonotype was obtained from a human donor in a cohort sampled during active COVID-19. In DNA form, the CDR3 reads TGTGCCAGCAGCTCCCCGGGAGCGGGGGGTAGGGTGGGCACAGATACGCAGTATTTT. Amino acid sequence: CASSSPGAGGRVGTDTQYF.